The T cell receptor (beta chain) under discussion was sequenced for a study of T cell changes during pregnancy in multiple sclerosis (dated by TCRdb to the late 2010s). About the investigation overall: The study looked at changes in the T cell repertoire across pregnancy in women with multiple sclerosis.

Preparation of the library involved the immunoSEQ multiplex PCR assay. TCRdb holds this immuneACCESS table with in-frame rearrangements only. Some clones are missing; in checked studies, unresolved V genes explain under half, and the rest has no known cause. Across this sample there are some 37,000 clones, with around 94% seen only once. The ten largest clones take up 0.7% to 1% of the sample. There are 14 amino acids in the CDR3, from cysteine to phenylalanine inclusive. This entry keeps only the CDR3 DNA: 42 bases, framed from base 1. CDR1 and CDR2, per the germline V gene, are SGHAT and FQNNGV. After removal of 2 bases from V and 6 bases from J, the junction retains 4 bases not matched to a gene. With regard to this clone: The antigen this receptor binds is unknown. Base qualities are not recorded, but no much larger clone differs from it by a single base.

Source: CD4+ T cells from peripheral blood mononuclear cells, taken before pregnancy. The chain is made from TRBV11-2 and TRBJ1-2, and 9 bases in between align with TRBD1. The clonotype was recovered from a female donor with multiple sclerosis, enrolled in a pregnancy study. The nucleotides are TGTGCCAGCAGCTTATTCCGGACAGGGGATGGCTACACCTTC. Its product reads: CASSLFRTGDGYTF.